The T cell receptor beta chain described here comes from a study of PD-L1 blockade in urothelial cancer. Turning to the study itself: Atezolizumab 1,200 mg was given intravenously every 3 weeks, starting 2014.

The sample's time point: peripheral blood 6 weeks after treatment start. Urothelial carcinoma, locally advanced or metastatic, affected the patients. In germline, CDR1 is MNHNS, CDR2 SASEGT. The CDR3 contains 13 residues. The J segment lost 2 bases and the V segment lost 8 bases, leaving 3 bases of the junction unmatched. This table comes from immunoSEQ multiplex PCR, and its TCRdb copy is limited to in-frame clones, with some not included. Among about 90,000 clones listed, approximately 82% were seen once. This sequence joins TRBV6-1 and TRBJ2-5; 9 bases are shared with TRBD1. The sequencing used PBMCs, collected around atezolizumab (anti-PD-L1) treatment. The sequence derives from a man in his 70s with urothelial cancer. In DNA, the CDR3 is TGTGCCAGCGCCGGACAGGGGCAAGAGACCCAGTACTTC. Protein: CASAGQGQETQYF.